The T cell receptor (beta chain) under discussion was sequenced for a study of low-dose radiotherapy and immunotherapy resistance in tumors. Background on the study: A total of 13 Gy over 26 weeks was given to Cohort 2 as 1 Gy per fraction every two weeks. The treatment that patients received was intravenous nivolumab 240 mg every two weeks plus ipilimumab 1 mg/kg every six weeks.

The CDR3 is 15 amino acids. Comments on this clonotype: This likely reflects a read error, since a far larger clone is one base away.

TRAV and TRBV primers primed cDNA for both TCRalpha and TCRbeta. It was with a constant-region primer and a V-primer adapter that TCRs were amplified over roughly 20 PCR cycles. Amplification of isolated mRNA was accomplished via in vitro transcription. TCRdb re-called the reads with MiXCR, one entry per CDR3 protein. Of over 65,000 distinct CDR3 sequences in the sample, roughly a sixth were seen once. Time point noted: before trial treatment. The V and J genes are TRBV5-3 and TRBJ2-2; D is possibly TRBD1 or TRBD2 (5 bases each). TRBV5-3 qualifies as an ORF whose function is uncertain. The specimen comprised PBMCs, sampled before treatment. The source is a male donor with prostate cancer. The CDR3 DNA is TGTGTCAGCAGCCCCCCCGGGACCTTATTCGGGGAGCTGTTTTTT. It codes for CVSSPPGTLFGELFF.